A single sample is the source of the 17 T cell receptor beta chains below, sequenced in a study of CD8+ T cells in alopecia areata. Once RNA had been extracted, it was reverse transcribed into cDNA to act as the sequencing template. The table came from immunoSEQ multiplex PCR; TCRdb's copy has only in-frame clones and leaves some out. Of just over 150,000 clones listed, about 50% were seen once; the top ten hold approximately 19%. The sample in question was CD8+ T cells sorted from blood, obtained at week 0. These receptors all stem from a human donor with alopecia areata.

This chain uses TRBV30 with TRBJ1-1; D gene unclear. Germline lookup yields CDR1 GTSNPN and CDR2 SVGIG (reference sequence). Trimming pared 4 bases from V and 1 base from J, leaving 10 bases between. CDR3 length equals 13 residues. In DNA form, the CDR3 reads TGTGCCTGGAAGGAAGGGCGGAACACTGAAGCTTTCTTT. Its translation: CAWKEGRNTEAFF.

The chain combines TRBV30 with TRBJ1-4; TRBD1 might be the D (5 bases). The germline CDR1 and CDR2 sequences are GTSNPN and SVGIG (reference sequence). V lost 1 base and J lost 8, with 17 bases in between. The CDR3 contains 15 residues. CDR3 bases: TGTGCCTGGAGTGGAGGCGAGGGGCAAGGGGAAAAACTGTTTTTT. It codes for CAWSGGEGQGEKLFF.

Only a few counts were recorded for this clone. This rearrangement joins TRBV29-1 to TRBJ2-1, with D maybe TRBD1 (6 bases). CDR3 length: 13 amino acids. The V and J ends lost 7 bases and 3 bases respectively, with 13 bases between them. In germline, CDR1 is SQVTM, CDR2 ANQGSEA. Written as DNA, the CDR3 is TGCAGCGCTCAGGGGAGCGGCTACAATGAGCAGTTCTTC. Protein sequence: CSAQGSGYNEQFF.

CDR3 protein: CASSYRGGLSPSIQETQYF. The CDR3, as DNA: TGTGCCAGTAGCTACAGGGGAGGGCTCTCGCCGTCCATACAAGAGACCCAGTACTTC. V gene TRBV19 combines with J gene TRBJ2-5, with D tentatively TRBD1 or TRBD2 (7 bases each). Germline CDR1 and CDR2: LNHDA and SQIVND (reference sequence). With 6 bases removed from V and 2 bases from J, the gap between germline ends came to 28 bases. The CDR3 is made up of 19 amino acids.

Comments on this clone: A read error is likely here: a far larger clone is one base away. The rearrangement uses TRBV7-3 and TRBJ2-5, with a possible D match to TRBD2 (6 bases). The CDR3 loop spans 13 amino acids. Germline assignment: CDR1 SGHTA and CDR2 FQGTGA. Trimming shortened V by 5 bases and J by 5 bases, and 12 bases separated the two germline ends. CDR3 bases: TGTGCCAGCAGCGTGGGGGGATGGGAGACCCAGTACTTC. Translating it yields CASSVGGWETQYF.

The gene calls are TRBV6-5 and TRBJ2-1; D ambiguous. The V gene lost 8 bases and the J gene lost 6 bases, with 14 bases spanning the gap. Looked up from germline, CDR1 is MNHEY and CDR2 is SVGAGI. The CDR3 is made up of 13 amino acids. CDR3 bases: TGTGCCAGCGCGAATAGGCTGGGCAATGAGCAGTTCTTC. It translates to CASANRLGNEQFF.

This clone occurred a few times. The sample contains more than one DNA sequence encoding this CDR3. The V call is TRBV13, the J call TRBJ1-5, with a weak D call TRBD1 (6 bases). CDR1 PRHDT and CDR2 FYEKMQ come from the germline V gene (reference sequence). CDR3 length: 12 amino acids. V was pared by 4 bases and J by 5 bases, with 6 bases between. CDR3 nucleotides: TGTGCCAGCAGCTCAGGGGATCAGCCCCAGCATTTT. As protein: CASSSGDQPQHF. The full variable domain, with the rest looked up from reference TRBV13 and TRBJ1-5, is AAGVIQSPRHLIKEKRETATLKCYPIPRHDTVYWYQQGPGQDPQFLISFYEKMQSDKGSIPDRFSAQQFSDYHSELNMSSLELGDSALYFCASSSGDQPQHFGDGTRLSIL.

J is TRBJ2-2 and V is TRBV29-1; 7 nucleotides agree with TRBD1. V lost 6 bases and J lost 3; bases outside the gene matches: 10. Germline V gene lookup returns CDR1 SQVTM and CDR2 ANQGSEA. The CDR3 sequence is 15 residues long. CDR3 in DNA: TGCAGCGTCAACACGCTAGACAGGGACACCGGGGAGCTGTTTTTT. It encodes CSVNTLDRDTGELFF.

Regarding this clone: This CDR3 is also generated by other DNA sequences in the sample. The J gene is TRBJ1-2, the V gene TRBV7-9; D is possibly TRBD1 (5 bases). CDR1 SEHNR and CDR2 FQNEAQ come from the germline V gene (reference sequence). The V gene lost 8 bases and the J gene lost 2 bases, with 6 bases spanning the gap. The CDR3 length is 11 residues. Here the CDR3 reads CASGGNYGYTF. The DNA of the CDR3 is TGTGCCAGCGGGGGGAACTATGGCTACACCTTC.

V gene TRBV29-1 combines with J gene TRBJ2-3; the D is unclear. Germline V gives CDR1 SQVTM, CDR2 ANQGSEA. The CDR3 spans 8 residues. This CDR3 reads CNGDTQYF. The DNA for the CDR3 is TGCAACGGGGATACGCAGTATTTT.

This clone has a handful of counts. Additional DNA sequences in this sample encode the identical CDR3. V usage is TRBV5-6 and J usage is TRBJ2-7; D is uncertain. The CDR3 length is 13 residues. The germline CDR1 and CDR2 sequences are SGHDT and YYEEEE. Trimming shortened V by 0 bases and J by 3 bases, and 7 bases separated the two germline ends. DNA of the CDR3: TGTGCCAGCAGCTTGGGGCAGAGCTACGAGCAGTACTTC. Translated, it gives CASSLGQSYEQYF.

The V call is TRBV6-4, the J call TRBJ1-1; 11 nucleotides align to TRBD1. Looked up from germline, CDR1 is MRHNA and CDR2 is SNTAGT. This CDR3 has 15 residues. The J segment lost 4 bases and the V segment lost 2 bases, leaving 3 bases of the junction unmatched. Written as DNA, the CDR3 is TGTGCCAGCAGTGACCCGGGACAGGGGGTCACTGAAGCTTTCTTT. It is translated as CASSDPGQGVTEAFF.

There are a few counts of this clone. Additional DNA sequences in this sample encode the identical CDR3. The CDR3: CSVGTTYNEQFF. The DNA for the CDR3 is TGCAGCGTCGGGACTACATACAATGAGCAGTTCTTC. V gene TRBV29-1 combines with J gene TRBJ2-1; TRBD2 matches at 7 bases. The CDR3 extends over 12 amino acids. The germline CDR1 and CDR2 sequences are SQVTM and ANQGSEA. V dropped 6 bases and J dropped 4; count of bases not matched to a gene: 3.

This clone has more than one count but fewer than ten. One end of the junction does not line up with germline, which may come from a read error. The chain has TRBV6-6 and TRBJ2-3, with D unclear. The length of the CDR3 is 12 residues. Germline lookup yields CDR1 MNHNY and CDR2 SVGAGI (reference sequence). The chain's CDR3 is CASTSDRAHYLF. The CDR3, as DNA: TGTGCCAGCACCTCGGACCGCGCCCATTACCTTTTT.

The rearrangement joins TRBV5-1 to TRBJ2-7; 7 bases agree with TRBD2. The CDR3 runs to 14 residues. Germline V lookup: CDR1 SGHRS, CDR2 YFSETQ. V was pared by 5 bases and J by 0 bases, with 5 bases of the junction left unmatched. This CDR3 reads CASRGAGTSYEQYF. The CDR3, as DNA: TGCGCCAGCAGGGGAGCGGGGACCTCCTACGAGCAGTACTTC. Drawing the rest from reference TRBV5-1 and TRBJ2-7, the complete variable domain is KAGVTQTPRYLIKTRGQQVTLSCSPISGHRSVSWYQQTPGQGLQFLFEYFSETQRNKGNFPGRFSGRQFSNSRSEMNVSTLELGDSALYLCASRGAGTSYEQYFGPGTRLTVT.

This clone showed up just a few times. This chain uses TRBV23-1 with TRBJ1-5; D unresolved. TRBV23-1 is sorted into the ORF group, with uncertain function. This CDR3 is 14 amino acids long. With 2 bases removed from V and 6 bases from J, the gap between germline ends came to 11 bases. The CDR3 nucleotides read TGCGCCAGCAGTCAAATGGGGTCTAGTCAGCCCCAGCATTTT. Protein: CASSQMGSSQPQHF.

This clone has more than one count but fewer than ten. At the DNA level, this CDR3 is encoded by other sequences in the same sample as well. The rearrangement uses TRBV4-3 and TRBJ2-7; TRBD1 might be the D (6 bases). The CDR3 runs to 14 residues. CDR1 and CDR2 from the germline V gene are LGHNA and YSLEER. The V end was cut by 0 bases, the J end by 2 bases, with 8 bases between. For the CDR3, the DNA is TGCGCCAGCAGCCAAGACAGGGGAGCCTACGAGCAGTACTTC. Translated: CASSQDRGAYEQYF.